This record looks at one TCR beta chain sequence and its context. This clonotype showed up many times. The specificity of this receptor is unknown. No clone much larger than this one lies a single base away; base qualities are absent. This entry comes from a study of molecular identifiers for immune sequencing clone quantification (dated by TCRdb to the late 2010s). General notes on the study: For a replicate experiment, the RNA from either around 20,000 or 99,000 naive CD8 T cells was divided into five aliquots, and four of those aliquots went on to sequencing. CD8 T cells were used in a methods study to benchmark molecular-identifier clustering-based TCR repertoire sequencing (MIDCIRS) and TCR RNA copy counting.

The CDR3 runs 15 amino acids, cysteine and phenylalanine included. Only the CDR3 part of the read is kept: 45 bases, read in frame from the first base. V and J are truncated by 5 bases and 0 bases respectively, leaving an intervening sequence of 13 bases. The germline V gene (reference sequence) yields MNHEY for CDR1 and SMNVEV for CDR2. Library prep was done by PCR. The listed sequencing device is Illumina HiSeq 4000. Bulk TCR libraries were prepared as previously described, using TCR primers listed in Table S5. Purification of total RNA was performed with the Qiagen AllPrep DNA/RNA kit. Reads from multiple sequencing runs of the same library were pooled before analysis. Processing in the source paper ran as follows. Reads were retained only if their TCR constant sequence matched exactly, and those retained reads were trimmed to 150 nt and grouped according to their 12-nt molecular barcodes. Within each barcode group, reads were sub-clustered at a 15% Levenshtein threshold, and quality-weighted consensus sequences were built per RNA molecule. Non-functional sequences were filtered out, along with any lower-count sequence sitting one edit away from another sequence. On the basis of fitting two negative binomial distributions, barcode sub-clusters with fewer than 20% of the maximum read count were discarded. Through fastp at Q25 and MiXCR, TCRdb rebuilt clones from the public reads, retaining in-frame beta chains. Entries are consolidated by CDR3 protein sequence, retaining the most common genes and DNA. What appears here as the V and J calls and clone size reflects TCRdb's work, not the paper's. The sample includes around 460,000 distinct CDR3 sequences, with about 22% observed a single time. The ten largest make up approximately 0.84% of the sample.

Broader findings and caveats from the paper: In CMV-specific effector cells, clones with more than 20 RNA copies accounted for over 99% of molecules, whereas in naive cells such clones accounted for under 1%. Naive libraries contained spiked-in Jurkat TCR RNA (10 copies' worth), which is not part of the donor repertoire. Spiked-in Jurkat TCR RNA equivalent to a single cell was reported to be detectable even among more than 900,000 naive CD8 T cells. When barcode sub-clustering was omitted, TCR diversity was inflated by chimeric consensus sequences, with chimeras reaching as high as 47%. Modeling gave about 3.2 recovered TCR RNA copies per cell versus 7.5 to 10 by digital PCR, implying roughly 28% capture efficiency. Identical TCR molecules sharing a barcode could cause highly expanded clone sizes to be underestimated.

Libraries of naive CD8 T cells were generated from roughly 20,000 to 1,000,000 sorted cells, with 10%, 30% or 50% of the purified RNA used. Naive CD8 T cells, defined as CD8+CD4-CCR7+CD45RA+, were FACS-sorted into RLT Plus buffer on a BD FACSAria II. To test detection sensitivity, Jurkat RNA equal to around 10 TCR copies was added to samples of roughly 18,000-1,100,000 naive CD8 T cells. CD8 T cells were enriched using RosetteSep CD8+ T Cell Enrichment Cocktail and Ficoll-Paque, and the enriched cells then underwent ACK red cell lysis. The sequence links TRBV27 to TRBJ1-1, with no reliable assignment of the D segment. Source material: naive CD8+ T cells from blood, with Jurkat cell RNA spiked in. The cell subset or site tag for this specimen amounts to: FACS-sorted CD8+CD4-CCR7+CD45RA+ naive T cells. The TCR comes from a human donor in good health. Some libraries in this study had Jurkat cell RNA spiked in. The DNA reads TGTGCCAGCAGTAAATGGACGGAGGTGAACACTGAAGCTTTCTTT. This codes for CASSKWTEVNTEAFF.